The rows below give T cell receptor beta chains drawn from one sample of a study of blood T cell repertoires in COVID-19. The table came from immunoSEQ multiplex PCR; TCRdb's copy has only in-frame clones and leaves some out. The sample records under 250,000 clones, approximately 85% being singletons. Sequences were obtained from peripheral blood. These receptors were obtained from a woman in her 70s with COVID-19, enrolled during active disease. The CDR3 runs from the conserved cysteine through the conserved F or W. Each record gives: V gene, CDR3 protein.

TRBV7-6,CASSQRQGRGFTDTQYF
TRBV7-3,CASSSPLAGTTGELFF
TRBV6-4,CASSETGTGKLEAFF
TRBV27,CASTVLAGADEQYF
TRBV10-3,CATRKGQGGETQYF
TRBV5-1,CASRPHGDRGHYTEAFF
TRBV7-9,CASSSAGNTEAFF
TRBV4-2,CASSQDGEYGYTF
TRBV6-6,CASSYQPGVPYGYTF
TRBV6-2/TRBV6-3,CASSYLAGVYNEQFF
TRBV12-3/TRBV12-4,CASSPMDGGKLFF
TRBV7-2,CASSPGTSLNEQFF
TRBV7-2,CASSWGGFGETQYF
TRBV6-6,CASSQSQGALTGELFF
TRBV30,CAWATSGITYEQYF
TRBV4-3,CARADRYHTDTQYF
TRBV3-1/TRBV3-2,CASSPKDKQGHYGYTF
TRBV9,CASSVGGTANEKLFF
TRBV7-8,CASSLISDEAFF
TRBV5-1,CASSSGLAGGSEQYF
TRBV19,CASSIGPVGEQYF
TRBV27,CASSFNNYGYTF
TRBV27,CARHGRGDF
TRBV5-4,CAGSQAANRAQETQYF
TRBV25-1,CASTPTGREYYGYTF
TRBV19,CASLSWGQGTIYGYTF
TRBV9,CASSPTGTGVEKLFF
TRBV11-2,CASSSDRNLGSYEQYF
TRBV11-2,CASSPGTSRSYEQYF
TRBV19,CASNHPLWTANYGYTF
TRBV19,CASSIDGGTGVGYTF
TRBV7-9,CASSLAWRGLSYEQYF
TRBV19,CASSIGRTTYNEQFF
TRBV19,CATKAGTGSNTGELFF
TRBV25-1,CASSFPTEGGLYGYTF
TRBV7-2,CASSRRDRRETQYF